Presented here are 11 T cell receptor beta chains from one specimen sequenced in a study of blood T cell repertoires in COVID-19. Sequenced by immunoSEQ multiplex PCR; TCRdb stores in-frame clones only, minus some. The data show 150,000 to 200,000 clones, with 70% to 90% seen just once and 5.4% held by the top ten. The sequencing input was peripheral blood. The receptor source for this set is a woman aged 45-65 years with COVID-19, enrolled during active disease.

The CDR3 nucleotides are TGTGCCAGCAGCGTCGCGGGGGGTGCTAATTCACCCCTCCACTTT. Protein product: CASSVAGGANSPLHF. The chain carries TRBV9 and TRBJ1-6, with a weak D call TRBD1 (5 bases). V dropped 2 bases and J dropped 6 bases, with 12 bases sitting between them. Germline-derived CDR1 and CDR2 are SGDLS and YYNGEE. The CDR3 is made up of 15 amino acids.

The chain has TRBV28 and TRBJ2-2, with a weak D call TRBD2 (6 bases). The germline V gene has CDR1 MDHEN and CDR2 SYDVKM. V was clipped by 11 bases and J by 0 bases, with 16 bases between them. This CDR3 has 15 residues. The CDR3 DNA is TGTGCCTCCAAGGACGGGGGACCGAACACCGGGGAGCTGTTTTTT. Translating it yields CASKDGGPNTGELFF.

The V gene is TRBV5-1, the J gene TRBJ1-3; TRBD1 matches at 7 bases. The germline V gene encodes CDR1 SGHRS and CDR2 YFSETQ. Trimming at V came to 4 bases and at J to 3 bases, leaving 10 bases not matched to a gene. The length of the CDR3 is 16 residues. The CDR3 loop reads CASSGPGDSYGNTIYF. The CDR3 DNA follows: TGCGCCAGCAGCGGCCCCGGGGACAGTTATGGAAACACCATATATTTT. Using reference TRBV5-1 and TRBJ1-3 for the parts outside the CDR3, the full variable domain is KAGVTQTPRYLIKTRGQQVTLSCSPISGHRSVSWYQQTPGQGLQFLFEYFSETQRNKGNFPGRFSGRQFSNSRSEMNVSTLELGDSALYLCASSGPGDSYGNTIYFGEGSWLTVV.

A remark on this clone: Relative to the germline gene, one junction end is altered; a read error may explain this. This chain joins TRBV7-2 and TRBJ2-1, with D possibly TRBD2 on 5 matching bases. The CDR3 sequence is 13 residues long. Germline V CDR1 and CDR2: SGHTA, FQGNSA. The CDR3 DNA sequence: TGTGCCAGCAGCCTAGCCCCCCAAAATGAGCAGTTCTTC. Translated: CASSLAPQNEQFF. The full variable domain, completed using reference TRBV7-2 and TRBJ2-1, is GAGVSQSPSNKVTEKGKDVELRCDPISGHTALYWYRQSLGQGLEFLIYFQGNSAPDKSGLPSDRFSAERTGGSVSTLTIQRTQQEDSAVYLCASSLAPQNEQFFGPGTRLTVL.

The rearrangement links TRBV28 to TRBJ1-5, with TRBD1 identical over 10 bases. J was trimmed by 7 bases and V by 6 bases; bases with no gene match: 6. In germline, CDR1 is MDHEN, CDR2 SYDVKM. This CDR3 comprises 14 residues. The CDR3 region has the DNA TGTGCCAGCAGCCTCGACAGGGGGCGGCAGCCCCAGCATTTT. Translating it yields CASSLDRGRQPQHF.

The chain recombines TRBV4-1 with TRBJ1-3, with D possibly being TRBD1 (6 bases). This CDR3 contains 16 residues. V lost 4 bases and J lost 4, with 17 bases in between. Germline V gives CDR1 MGHRA, CDR2 YSYEKL. The CDR3, as DNA: TGCGCCAGCAGCCGACCCATTGTAGACAGGGGAAACACCATATATTTT. Amino acid sequence: CASSRPIVDRGNTIYF.

The CDR3 coding sequence is TGTGCCAGCAGCTTTCTCCCCTACGAGCAGTACTTC. Encoded protein: CASSFLPYEQYF. This chain connects TRBV12-3 or TRBV12-4 to TRBJ2-7, with D uncertain. Trimming took off 6 bases at V and 2 bases at J, with 8 bases between the two ends. The CDR3 length is 12 residues.

The V call is TRBV7-2, the J call TRBJ2-2, with 15 positions matching TRBD2. The CDR3 has 16 amino acids. Germline-derived CDR1 and CDR2 are SGHTA and FQGNSA. V shed 4 bases, J shed 5 bases, and the junction held 2 bases outside the gene matches. In DNA, the CDR3 is TGTGCCAGCAGCTCGGGACTAGCGGGGGGAACCGGGGAGCTGTTTTTT. Translated: CASSSGLAGGTGELFF.

This sequence joins TRBV4-1 and TRBJ1-1, with 9 bases lining up with TRBD1. The CDR3 spans 15 residues. The V and J ends lost 6 bases and 5 bases, in that order; junction bases with no gene match: 10. The germline V gene has CDR1 MGHRA and CDR2 YSYEKL. CDR3 nucleotide sequence: TGCGCCAGCAGTCGAAGGGGGGACAGGGATACTGAAGCTTTCTTT. The encoded protein is CASSRRGDRDTEAFF.

This clone was seen a few times. The chain couples TRBV28 to TRBJ2-7, with D maybe TRBD2 (6 bases). There are 15 residues in the CDR3. The germline CDR1 and CDR2 sequences are MDHEN and SYDVKM. Trimming removed 1 base from V and 5 bases from J, with 15 bases in between. CDR3 sequence reads: CASSLYGSGVDEQYF. CDR3 bases: TGTGCCAGCAGTTTATACGGGTCGGGGGTGGACGAGCAGTACTTC. Full variable domain (rest looked up from reference TRBV28 and TRBJ2-7): DVKVTQSSRYLVKRTGEKVFLECVQDMDHENMFWYRQDPGLGLRLIYFSYDVKMKEKGDIPEGYSVSREKKERFSLILESASTNQTSMYLCASSLYGSGVDEQYFGPGTRLTVT.

The V call is TRBV21-1, the J call TRBJ2-3; the table's D call, TRBD2, was not checked against the DNA. TRBV21-1 is termed a pseudogene. This CDR3 is 12 amino acids long. The CDR3: CASSKAEDTQYF. In nucleotides, the CDR3 is TGTGCCAGCAGCAAAGCCGAGGATACGCAGTATTTT.